A selection of T cell receptor beta chains follows, all from one sample in a study of shared clonotypes between healthy human individuals. Data came from immunoSEQ multiplex PCR; TCRdb stores just in-frame clones and leaves some out. Of some 580,000 clones listed, 95% to 98% are singletons. The source material was naive CD4+ T cells sorted from blood. The receptors originated from a woman aged 25-40 years in good health. The CDR3 runs from the conserved cysteine through the conserved F or W. D genes are given only for firm matches. Not all rows give a size; the values are once, few, many and, for expanded clones, a class.

j_call clone_size d_call v_call cdr3_aa cdr3_nt
TRBJ2-1 - TRBD1 TRBV27 CASRATGGGYNEQFF TGTGCCAGCAGAGCTACAGGGGGAGGCTACAATGAGCAGTTCTTC
TRBJ1-3 - - TRBV7-2 CASSSQTPGSGNTIYF TGTGCCAGCAGCTCCCAGACTCCCGGCTCTGGAAACACCATATATTTT
TRBJ1-5 few - TRBV28 CASRASPNQPQHF TGTGCCAGCCGGGCGAGCCCCAATCAGCCCCAGCATTTT
TRBJ1-2 - - TRBV10-3 CAISERTGMNYGYTF TGTGCCATCAGTGAAAGGACCGGGATGAACTATGGCTACACCTTC
TRBJ2-2 once - TRBV28 CASSLETGELFF TGTGCCAGCAGTTTAGAAACCGGGGAGCTGTTTTTT
TRBJ1-4 - TRBD1 TRBV30 CAGPGQGDEKLFF TGTGCCGGCCCGGGACAGGGAGATGAAAAACTGTTTTTT
TRBJ2-7 - - TRBV18 CASSPATPGYEQYF TGTGCCAGCTCACCGGCGACTCCCGGCTACGAGCAGTACTTC
TRBJ2-7 - TRBD2 TRBV28 CASGLGGLAYEQYF TGTGCCAGCGGACTCGGGGGACTAGCTTACGAGCAGTACTTC
TRBJ2-7 - - TRBV5-1 CASRPGDGAYEQYF TGCGCCAGCAGGCCAGGGGACGGAGCCTACGAGCAGTACTTC
TRBJ2-2 once - TRBV9 CASSVTSSPTGELFF TGTGCCAGCAGCGTAACGTCTTCCCCCACCGGGGAGCTGTTTTTT
TRBJ1-5 - - TRBV19 CASSAPGGGYQPQHF TGTGCCAGTAGCGCCCCGGGGGGCGGATATCAGCCCCAGCATTTT
TRBJ2-7 - TRBD1 TRBV28 CASSLSQGAVDEQYF TGTGCCAGCAGTTTATCACAGGGGGCGGTCGACGAGCAGTACTTC
TRBJ1-2 - - TRBV28 CASSFSPGRSYTF TGTGCCAGCAGTTTTTCGCCGGGACGTAGCTACACCTTC
TRBJ1-2 - TRBD1 TRBV2 CASRKGQANYGYTF TGTGCCAGCAGGAAGGGACAGGCTAACTATGGCTACACCTTC
TRBJ2-1 - - TRBV20-1 CSASQNEQFF TGCAGTGCTAGTCAGAATGAGCAGTTCTTC